Each of the 6 T cell receptor beta chains below was sequenced from the same sample in a study of CD8+ T cells in alopecia areata. Extracted RNA was reverse transcribed into cDNA, the sequencing template. Method: immunoSEQ multiplex PCR; TCRdb's copy keeps in-frame clones and lacks some. The sample lists about 140,000 clones, around three fifths occurring once. Sequencing used CD4+ T cells sorted from blood, obtained at week 0. The receptors were gathered from a human donor with alopecia areata.

The rearrangement links TRBV2 to TRBJ1-5, with D unresolved. The V end was cut by 2 bases, the J end by 0 bases, with 11 bases between. The CDR3 is made up of 16 amino acids. Germline lookup yields CDR1 SNHLY and CDR2 FYNNEI. The DNA of the CDR3 is TGTGCCAGCAGTGAAAAGAGGTCCGCTAGCAATCAGCCCCAGCATTTT. This translates into CASSEKRSASNQPQHF. The full variable domain, its missing parts supplied by reference TRBV2 and TRBJ1-5, is EPEVTQTPSHQVTQMGQEVILRCVPISNHLYFYWYRQILGQKVEFLVSFYNNEISEKSEIFDDQFSVERPDGSNFTLKIRSTKLEDSAMYFCASSEKRSASNQPQHFGDGTRLSIL.

This sequence joins TRBV30 and TRBJ1-5; 9 bases map to TRBD1. Germline CDR1 and CDR2: GTSNPN and SVGIG (reference sequence). V dropped 3 bases and J dropped 2; count of bases not matched to a gene: 5. This CDR3 spans 15 amino acids. The CDR3 is CAWSITGGGNQPQHF. In DNA, the CDR3 is TGTGCCTGGAGCATCACAGGGGGCGGCAATCAGCCCCAGCATTTT.

This clone was counted a single time. V and J are TRBV19 and TRBJ1-1; D is unclear. This CDR3 region has 14 residues. Germline assignment: CDR1 LNHDA and CDR2 SQIVND (reference sequence). V dropped 3 bases and J dropped 7 bases, with 15 bases sitting between them. The DNA of the CDR3 is TGTGCCAGTAGTATGTCGGTGGACGGCAGTGAAGCTTTCTTT. As protein: CASSMSVDGSEAFF. Supplemented by reference TRBV19 and TRBJ1-1, the full variable domain reads DGGITQSPKYLFRKEGQNVTLSCEQNLNHDAMYWYRQDPGQGLRLIYYSQIVNDFQKGDIAEGYSVSREKKESFPLTVTSAQKNPTAFYLCASSMSVDGSEAFFGQGTRLTVV.

This clone appeared a single time. The chain is built from TRBV30 and TRBJ1-1, with D possibly TRBD1 on 6 matching bases. This CDR3 comprises 14 residues. V gave up 2 bases and J gave up 4 bases, with 14 bases separating them. The germline CDR1 and CDR2 sequences are GTSNPN and SVGIG (reference sequence). The CDR3 DNA reads TGTGCCTGGAGTCTCGGGGGCGCAGGCACTGAAGCTTTCTTT. Translation gives CAWSLGGAGTEAFF.

The CDR3 spells CASSQGVVGAYYEQYF. The CDR3 coding sequence is TGCGCCAGCAGCCAAGGGGTGGTGGGGGCCTACTACGAGCAGTACTTC. The chain joins TRBV4-1 to TRBJ2-7, with D possibly matching TRBD1 (6 bases). CDR3 length: 16 residues. CDR1 MGHRA and CDR2 YSYEKL come from the germline V gene. Trimming left V 1 base short and J 3 bases short, with 16 bases between.

CDR3 bases: TGTGCCAGCAGCCCTCGGGGGGACTATAATTCACCCCTCCACTTT. This codes for CASSPRGDYNSPLHF. The chain recombines TRBV2 with TRBJ1-6; tentative D call: TRBD1 (5 bases). Trimming cost V 6 bases and J 3 bases, with 12 bases left between them. This CDR3 is 15 amino acids long. Germline V gene sequence: CDR1 SNHLY, CDR2 FYNNEI. Variable domain in full (rest from reference TRBV2 and TRBJ1-6): EPEVTQTPSHQVTQMGQEVILRCVPISNHLYFYWYRQILGQKVEFLVSFYNNEISEKSEIFDDQFSVERPDGSNFTLKIRSTKLEDSAMYFCASSPRGDYNSPLHFGNGTRLTVT.